A single sample is the source of the 29 T cell receptor beta chains below, sequenced in a study of identifying expanded T cells in peripheral blood. The repertoire was sequenced with immunoSEQ multiplex PCR; TCRdb's copy has only in-frame clones and lacks some. Found here are about 81,000 clones, 84% of them singletons; the top ten hold around 20%. The sequencing sample was made of blood. The receptors stem from a person aged 18-70 years in good health.

V and J are TRBV7-3 and TRBJ2-5; a possible D gene is TRBD1 (6 bases). V gave up 0 bases and J gave up 2 bases, with 10 bases separating them. From germline, CDR1 is SGHTA and CDR2 FQGTGA. This CDR3 comprises 15 residues. The CDR3 DNA follows: TGTGCCAGCAGCTTAACCGGACAGTGGCAAGAGACCCAGTACTTC. Protein sequence: CASSLTGQWQETQYF.

V usage is TRBV11-3 and J usage is TRBJ2-1; the D call may be TRBD1 or TRBD2 (5 bases each). The CDR3 loop spans 13 amino acids. The V end lost 6 bases, the J end lost 6 bases, and 12 bases lay between the germline ends. Germline lookup yields CDR1 SGHNT and CDR2 YENEEA. The DNA of the CDR3 is TGTGCCAGCAGTCCCGGGACCCGCAATGAGCAGTTCTTC. This gives the protein CASSPGTRNEQFF.

This clone was counted a single time. This chain uses TRBV2 with TRBJ1-2; possibly TRBD1 for D (5 bases). This CDR3 spans 16 amino acids. V lost 0 bases, J lost 6 bases, and 17 bases lay in between. CDR1 and CDR2 from the germline V gene are SNHLY and FYNNEI. DNA for the CDR3: TGTGCCAGCAGTGAAGCGCTTGTCGGGGGTTTACATGGCTACACCTTC. Protein sequence: CASSEALVGGLHGYTF.

The chain uses TRBV30 and TRBJ2-2, with 10 bases fitting TRBD1. The CDR3 is 16 residues long. The germline gives CDR1 GTSNPN, CDR2 SVGIG (reference sequence). After removal of 7 bases from V and 1 base from J, the junction contained 9 bases not matched to a gene. The CDR3 loop reads CASRVRDRGNTGELFF. In DNA, the CDR3 is TGTGCCTCCCGCGTCCGGGACAGGGGGAACACCGGGGAGCTGTTTTTT.

This chain joins TRBV19 and TRBJ2-7; 11 nucleotides line up with TRBD1. The CDR3 loop spans 16 amino acids. Germline CDR1 LNHDA, CDR2 SQIVND (reference sequence). Trimming at V came to 1 base and at J to 4 bases, leaving 6 bases not matched to a gene. CDR3 nucleotide sequence: TGTGCCAGTAGTATAGCCGGGACAGGGGGAAGTTACGAGCAGTACTTC. Amino acid sequence: CASSIAGTGGSYEQYF.

The V and J genes are TRBV2 and TRBJ2-2; D not resolved. The CDR3 covers 16 residues. V shed 2 bases and J shed 0 bases, with 10 bases lying between them. Germline V lookup: CDR1 SNHLY, CDR2 FYNNEI. The CDR3 protein is CASSESRRANTGELFF. In DNA form, the CDR3 reads TGTGCCAGCAGTGAATCCCGGCGAGCGAACACCGGGGAGCTGTTTTTT. The full variable domain, with the rest looked up from reference TRBV2 and TRBJ2-2, is EPEVTQTPSHQVTQMGQEVILRCVPISNHLYFYWYRQILGQKVEFLVSFYNNEISEKSEIFDDQFSVERPDGSNFTLKIRSTKLEDSAMYFCASSESRRANTGELFFGEGSRLTVL.

The J gene is TRBJ1-1, the V gene TRBV28, with unresolved D. The V end lost 4 bases, the J end lost 0 bases, and 15 bases lay between the germline ends. The CDR3 is made up of 16 amino acids. Germline V lookup: CDR1 MDHEN, CDR2 SYDVKM. CDR3 DNA: TGTGCCAGCAGTTCGGCGGCTGATGCCATGAACACTGAAGCTTTCTTT. Amino acids: CASSSAADAMNTEAFF.

This chain uses TRBV19 with TRBJ1-4; tentative D call: TRBD1 (5 bases). The CDR3 contains 12 residues. V was trimmed by 8 bases and J by 7 bases, leaving 11 bases between them. Germline V gives CDR1 LNHDA, CDR2 SQIVND (reference sequence). CDR3 residues: CASSRDREKLFF. The CDR3 DNA is TGTGCCAGTTCCCGGGACCGTGAAAAACTGTTTTTT.

The V and J genes are TRBV14 and TRBJ1-5, with TRBD1 matching over 7 bases. The CDR3 has 14 residues. Per the germline V gene, CDR1 is SGHDN and CDR2 is FVKESK. V lost 5 bases to trimming and J lost 7 bases; unmatched junction nucleotides: 8. In DNA form, the CDR3 reads TGTGCCAGCAGCTTGACAGGGAAGGGACAGCCCCAGCATTTT. Protein: CASSLTGKGQPQHF.

This sequence joins TRBV5-1 and TRBJ2-1; D ambiguous. Per germline, CDR1 SGHRS and CDR2 YFSETQ. This CDR3 is 15 amino acids long. V was cut by 2 bases and J by 1 base, with 10 bases left in between. The CDR3 loop is CASSLTIGSYNEQFF. CDR3 nucleotide sequence: TGCGCCAGCAGCTTAACGATTGGGTCCTACAATGAGCAGTTCTTC.

CDR3 residues: CAWRTIAGGPGQETQYF. The CDR3 region has the DNA TGTGCCTGGAGGACAATAGCGGGAGGGCCCGGCCAAGAGACCCAGTACTTC. The V call is TRBV30, the J call TRBJ2-5, with 11 bases identical to TRBD2. The germline V gene encodes CDR1 GTSNPN and CDR2 SVGIG (reference sequence). The J segment lost 1 base and the V segment lost 3 bases, leaving 10 bases of the junction unmatched. The CDR3 is 17 amino acids.

This clone was detected a few times. The chain is built from TRBV7-9 and TRBJ2-1; no reliable D call. V dropped 5 bases and J dropped 12 bases, with 11 bases sitting between them. The CDR3 sequence is 11 residues long. Germline V lookup: CDR1 SEHNR, CDR2 FQNEAQ (reference sequence). The CDR3 DNA reads as TGTGCCAGCAGCCCCACAGAACGGCAGTTCTTC. This codes for CASSPTERQFF.

This sequence joins TRBV5-1 and TRBJ1-1; D not certain. The CDR3 has 13 amino acids. Trimming stripped 4 bases from V and 4 bases from J, with 11 bases between. Germline CDR1 SGHRS, CDR2 YFSETQ. The CDR3 DNA sequence: TGCGCCAGCAGCCCCCGAACGGGCACTGAAGCTTTCTTT. Translated: CASSPRTGTEAFF.

This sequence joins TRBV7-2 and TRBJ2-7; D may be TRBD1 (5 bases). Per the germline V gene, CDR1 is SGHTA and CDR2 is FQGNSA. Trimming shortened V by 8 bases and J by 2 bases, and 13 bases separated the two germline ends. This CDR3 spans 13 amino acids. CDR3 DNA: TGTGCCAGCGGACCGTGGGGCCCCTACGAGCAGTACTTC. Its translation: CASGPWGPYEQYF.

V and J are TRBV29-1 and TRBJ1-3; 7 bases map to TRBD1. The V segment lost 4 bases and the J segment 4 bases; nucleotides outside the gene matches: 7. The CDR3 spans 14 residues. CDR1 and CDR2 from the germline V gene are SQVTM and ANQGSEA. CDR3 region: CSVGQGVSGNTIYF. The CDR3 nucleotides read TGCAGCGTTGGGCAGGGGGTTTCGGGAAACACCATATATTTT.

In DNA, the CDR3 is TGCGCCAGCAGCTTGGGAACAGGGTTATGGAATGAGCAGTTCTTC. Amino acids: CASSLGTGLWNEQFF. The rearrangement uses TRBV5-1 and TRBJ2-1, with a possible D match to TRBD1 (6 bases). CDR3 length: 15 amino acids. V was pared by 0 bases and J by 7 bases, with 14 bases between. The germline V gene has CDR1 SGHRS and CDR2 YFSETQ.

The genes are TRBV19 and TRBJ1-5, with TRBD1 matching 7 bases. V lost 9 bases, J lost 0 bases, and 14 bases stayed unmatched. In germline, CDR1 is LNHDA, CDR2 SQIVND (reference sequence). The CDR3 totals 17 residues. The CDR3 protein is CASQIRTGEFSNQPQHF. The CDR3, as DNA: TGTGCCAGCCAAATTCGGACAGGAGAATTTAGCAATCAGCCCCAGCATTTT.

The chain uses TRBV6-1 and TRBJ2-7; D is possibly TRBD1 (5 bases). Trimming shortened V by 5 bases and J by 4 bases, and 9 bases separated the two germline ends. Germline-derived CDR1 and CDR2 are MNHNS and SASEGT. The CDR3 extends over 12 amino acids. Written as DNA, the CDR3 is TGTGCCAGCAGTTCGACAGAATACGAGCAGTACTTC. It specifies CASSSTEYEQYF.

This clone was seen once. In DNA, the CDR3 is TGTGCCAGCAGCTTAGGGCCTTGGGCAGGGGAGACCCAGTACTTC. Amino acids: CASSLGPWAGETQYF. This chain links TRBV11-2 with TRBJ2-5, with D possibly TRBD1 on 5 matching bases. CDR3 length: 15 residues. Trimming stripped 1 base from V and 5 bases from J, with 14 bases between. CDR1 SGHAT and CDR2 FQNNGV come from the germline V gene.

The V call is TRBV18, the J call TRBJ2-5, with a weak D call TRBD1 (5 bases). This CDR3 has 14 residues. V lost 5 bases and J 1 base, leaving 11 bases between the germline ends. Germline values: CDR1 KGHSH, CDR2 LQKENI. Here the CDR3 DNA reads TGTGCCAGCTCAATTCGACAGAGCCAAGAGACCCAGTACTTC. It encodes CASSIRQSQETQYF.

V is TRBV7-8 and J is TRBJ1-1; tentative D call: TRBD1 (5 bases). Germline CDR1 and CDR2: SGHVS and FQNEAQ. The CDR3 runs to 13 residues. V was clipped by 2 bases and J by 10 bases, with 14 bases between them. The chain's CDR3 is CASSLIQARAAFF. The CDR3 nucleotides read TGTGCCAGCAGCTTAATACAGGCCCGGGCAGCTTTCTTT. The entire variable domain, with the rest obtained from reference TRBV7-8 and TRBJ1-1, is as follows: GAGVSQSPRYKVAKRGQDVALRCDPISGHVSLFWYQQALGQGPEFLTYFQNEAQLDKSGLPSDRFFAERPEGSVSTLKIQRTQQEDSAVYLCASSLIQARAAFFGQGTRLTVV.

V is TRBV6-5 and J is TRBJ2-1; 10 nucleotides line up with TRBD1. V lost 2 bases and J lost 8; bases outside the gene matches: 6. Germline values: CDR1 MNHEY, CDR2 SVGAGI. The CDR3 extends over 15 amino acids. CDR3: CASSYLGTGVDEQFF. As DNA, the CDR3 is TGTGCCAGCAGTTACCTAGGGACAGGGGTCGATGAGCAGTTCTTC.

Regarding this clone: A read error likely explains this, since a far larger clone differs by one base. V and J are TRBV4-2 and TRBJ1-5, with 7 positions matching TRBD1. This CDR3 contains 16 residues. With V trimmed by 0 bases and J by 5 bases, 7 bases remained unmatched. Germline assignment: CDR1 LGHNA and CDR2 YNFKEQ. CDR3 region: CASSQDRDSSYQPQHF. DNA for the CDR3: TGTGCCAGCAGCCAAGACAGGGACAGCTCTTATCAGCCCCAGCATTTT.

V is TRBV13 and J is TRBJ1-5, with unresolved D. The V gene's germline CDR1 is PRHDT and CDR2 FYEKMQ (reference sequence). V lost 3 bases and J lost 7, with 13 bases in between. The CDR3 totals 14 residues. The CDR3 sequence is CASSFGQAGQPQHF. The CDR3 bases are TGTGCCAGCAGCTTCGGGCAGGCGGGACAGCCCCAGCATTTT.

The chain recombines TRBV9 with TRBJ2-1; 7 nucleotides match TRBD2. In germline, CDR1 is SGDLS, CDR2 YYNGEE. V lost 5 bases and J lost 5; bases outside the gene matches: 4. The CDR3 consists of 13 residues. Written as DNA, the CDR3 is TGTGCCAGCAGTCTAAGCGGGGACAATGAGCAGTTCTTC. It specifies CASSLSGDNEQFF.

This chain links TRBV4-3 with TRBJ1-4; unclear D gene. CDR3 length: 12 amino acids. Germline CDR1 is LGHNA and CDR2 is YSLEER. V was shortened by 4 bases and J by 8 bases, with 8 bases between the two germline ends. CDR3 nucleotide sequence: TGCGCCAGCAGCCCAAATTCGGAAAAACTGTTTTTT. Protein product: CASSPNSEKLFF.

This sequence joins TRBV9 and TRBJ2-1; no reliable D call. V was trimmed by 0 bases and J by 9 bases, leaving 10 bases between them. The CDR3 spans 13 residues. Germline-derived CDR1 and CDR2 are SGDLS and YYNGEE. The CDR3 bases are TGTGCCAGCAGCGTAGAGACCATCGGTGAGCAGTTCTTC. Translated: CASSVETIGEQFF.

This chain joins TRBV11-2 and TRBJ2-2, with 8 bases fitting TRBD2. Trimming cost V 1 base and J 4 bases; bases outside gene matches: 2. Germline V CDR1 and CDR2: SGHAT, FQNNGV. CDR3 length equals 15 residues. The CDR3 sequence is CASSLVAGPTGELFF. Written as DNA, the CDR3 is TGTGCCAGCAGCTTAGTAGCGGGACCCACCGGGGAGCTGTTTTTT.

This chain joins TRBV7-2 and TRBJ2-7, with D perhaps matching TRBD1 (6 bases). Germline V gives CDR1 SGHTA, CDR2 FQGNSA. The CDR3 is made up of 14 amino acids. V lost 6 bases and J 2 bases, leaving 14 bases between the germline ends. The CDR3 is CASSRDTVTYEQYF. CDR3 DNA: TGTGCCAGCAGTAGGGACACCGTTACCTACGAGCAGTACTTC. The variable domain in full, completed from reference TRBV7-2 and TRBJ2-7, reads GAGVSQSPSNKVTEKGKDVELRCDPISGHTALYWYRQSLGQGLEFLIYFQGNSAPDKSGLPSDRFSAERTGGSVSTLTIQRTQQEDSAVYLCASSRDTVTYEQYFGPGTRLTVT.